Below are 13 T cell receptor beta chains sequenced from a single sample in a study of shared clonotypes between healthy human individuals. Data came from immunoSEQ multiplex PCR; TCRdb stores just in-frame clones and leaves some out. Of hundreds of thousands of clones listed, 72% are singletons. The source material was memory CD4+ T cells sorted from blood. The subset denotes: CD45RA-negative fraction. All receptors come from a woman under 40 in good health.

This clone was observed once. The rearrangement links TRBV5-1 to TRBJ2-7; D unclear. CDR1 is SGHRS and CDR2 is YFSETQ in the germline V gene. The CDR3 is made up of 15 amino acids. The V and J ends lost 0 bases and 0 bases respectively, with 10 bases between them. The CDR3 reads CASSLASAISYEQYF. In DNA, the CDR3 is TGCGCCAGCAGCTTGGCCTCAGCGATCTCCTACGAGCAGTACTTC. Complete variable domain (other parts from reference TRBV5-1 and TRBJ2-7): KAGVTQTPRYLIKTRGQQVTLSCSPISGHRSVSWYQQTPGQGLQFLFEYFSETQRNKGNFPGRFSGRQFSNSRSEMNVSTLELGDSALYLCASSLASAISYEQYFGPGTRLTVT.

In the case of this clone: One end of the junction fails to match germline, which may point to a read error. This chain links TRBV19 with TRBJ1-3; the D gene is possibly TRBD1 (6 bases). The CDR3 extends over 16 amino acids. From germline, CDR1 is LNHDA and CDR2 SQIVND (reference sequence). CDR3 in amino acids: CASSPSTQPGRDTLYF. CDR3 DNA: TGTGCCAGTAGCCCCTCGACCCAGCCCGGTCGGGACACCCTATATTTT.

The genes are TRBV25-1 and TRBJ1-4; D is possibly TRBD1 (5 bases). The CDR3 is 14 residues long. With 6 bases removed from V and 7 bases from J, the gap between germline ends came to 15 bases. Germline assignment: CDR1 MGHDK and CDR2 SYGVNS. The CDR3 spells CASSLGGIGEKLFF. CDR3 coding DNA: TGTGCCAGCAGCCTGGGGGGGATTGGTGAAAAACTGTTTTTT.

As for this clone: This sample also contains other DNA sequences that code for the same CDR3. The chain is built from TRBV30 and TRBJ2-5; D remains unclear. This CDR3 has 11 residues. Germline V CDR1 and CDR2: GTSNPN, SVGIG (reference sequence). With 1 base removed from V and 4 bases from J, the gap between germline ends came to 4 bases. The CDR3 reads CAWSAAETQYF. CDR3 DNA sequence: TGTGCCTGGAGTGCAGCAGAGACCCAGTACTTC.

This chain joins TRBV6-1 and TRBJ1-5; tentative D call: TRBD1 (5 bases). The V gene lost 5 bases and the J gene lost 2 bases, with 10 bases spanning the gap. Per germline, CDR1 MNHNS and CDR2 SASEGT. This CDR3 spans 14 amino acids. CDR3 sequence (DNA): TGTGCCAGCAGTCAGGGATCTGGCAATCAGCCCCAGCATTTT. Amino acids: CASSQGSGNQPQHF.

This sequence joins TRBV5-8 and TRBJ2-1; 9 bases agree with TRBD2. CDR3 length equals 15 residues. V trimming: 0 bases; J trimming: 2 bases; junction bases outside the gene matches: 0. CDR1 and CDR2 from the germline V gene are SGHTS and YDEGEE. The CDR3 nucleotides read TGTGCCAGCAGCTTGGGACTAGCGGCCTACAATGAGCAGTTCTTC. The encoded protein is CASSLGLAAYNEQFF. The entire variable domain, with the rest obtained from reference TRBV5-8 and TRBJ2-1, is as follows: EAGVTQSPTHLIKTRGQQATLRCSPISGHTSVYWYQQALGLGLQFLLWYDEGEERNRGNFPPRFSGRQFPNYSSELNVNALELEDSALYLCASSLGLAAYNEQFFGPGTRLTVL.

The V call is TRBV28, the J call TRBJ2-7, with TRBD1 matching over 8 bases. This CDR3 region has 12 residues. V shed 6 bases, J shed 5 bases, and the junction held 3 bases outside the gene matches. Germline CDR1 reads MDHEN; CDR2 reads SYDVKM. Written as DNA, the CDR3 is TGTGCCAGCAGGGACAGGGTCCACGAGCAGTACTTC. Protein: CASRDRVHEQYF.

This clone was observed a handful of times. The chain has TRBV6-4 and TRBJ2-1, with D tentatively TRBD1 (6 bases). Germline CDR1 reads MRHNA; CDR2 reads SNTAGT. The germline V and J ends were trimmed by 3 bases and 6 bases, with 9 bases remaining between them. The CDR3 sequence is 13 residues long. CDR3 bases: TGTGCCAGCAGTGAGGGGGCTACCAATGAGCAGTTCTTC. Protein product: CASSEGATNEQFF.

The chain has TRBV29-1 and TRBJ2-5, with D maybe TRBD1 (5 bases). The assigned J gene may be wrong: the sequence end matches TRBJ2-7 better. Germline V gene lookup returns CDR1 SQVTM and CDR2 ANQGSEA. This CDR3 is built from 12 residues. The CDR3 nucleotides are TGCAGCGTTGTAAAAGGACACTCCGAGCAGTACTTC. Translated: CSVVKGHSEQYF.

The CDR3 sequence is CASSEATVSAGYNEQFF. The CDR3 DNA follows: TGTGCCAGCAGTGAAGCGACCGTCTCCGCGGGCTACAATGAGCAGTTCTTC. This sequence joins TRBV2 and TRBJ2-1, with D tentatively TRBD2 (5 bases). Germline CDR1 and CDR2: SNHLY and FYNNEI. Trimming removed 0 bases from V and 3 bases from J, with 15 bases in between. The CDR3 is made up of 17 amino acids.

This clone was recorded at least ten times. The chain has TRBV19 and TRBJ1-3; maybe TRBD1 (6 bases). In germline, CDR1 is LNHDA, CDR2 SQIVND (reference sequence). The CDR3 is made up of 16 amino acids. V lost 5 bases and J lost 13, with 27 bases in between. CDR3 nucleotide sequence: TGTGCCAGTAGTTCAAAGGTCGGGGGCGCTCAATACGGAATATATTTT. Translation: CASSSKVGGAQYGIYF.

The chain carries TRBV7-6 and TRBJ1-4; no reliable D call. This CDR3 spans 14 amino acids. The germline CDR1 and CDR2 sequences are SGHVS and FNYEAQ. V lost 2 bases and J 4 bases, leaving 8 bases between the germline ends. This chain's CDR3 is CASSLYGYNEKLFF. DNA for the CDR3: TGTGCCAGCAGCTTATATGGATATAATGAAAAACTGTTTTTT.

J is TRBJ2-1 and V is TRBV18; possible D gene TRBD2, 5 bases. The germline V and J ends were trimmed by 4 bases and 5 bases, with 12 bases remaining between them. From germline, CDR1 is KGHSH and CDR2 LQKENI. There are 14 residues in the CDR3. This CDR3 reads CASSQGLTDNEQFF. Written as DNA, the CDR3 is TGTGCCAGCTCACAAGGACTCACCGACAATGAGCAGTTCTTC.